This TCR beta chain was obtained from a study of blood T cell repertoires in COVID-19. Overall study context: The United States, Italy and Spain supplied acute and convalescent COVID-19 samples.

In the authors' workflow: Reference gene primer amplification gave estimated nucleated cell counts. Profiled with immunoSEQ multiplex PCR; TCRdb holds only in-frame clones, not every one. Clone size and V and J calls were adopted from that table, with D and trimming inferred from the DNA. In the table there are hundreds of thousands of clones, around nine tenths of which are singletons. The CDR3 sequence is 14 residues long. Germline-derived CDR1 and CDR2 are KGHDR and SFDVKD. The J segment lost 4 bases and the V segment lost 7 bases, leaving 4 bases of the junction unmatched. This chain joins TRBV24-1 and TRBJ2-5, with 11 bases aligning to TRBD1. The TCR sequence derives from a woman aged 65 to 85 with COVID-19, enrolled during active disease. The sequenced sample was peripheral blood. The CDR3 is CATRDRGRLETQYF. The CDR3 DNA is TGTGCCACCAGGGACAGGGGGCGCCTAGAGACCCAGTACTTC.